This passage covers 24 T cell receptor beta chains from one sample sequenced in a study of blood T cell repertoires in COVID-19. Assay: immunoSEQ multiplex PCR; the TCRdb copy retains only in-frame clones and omits some. The sample has about 330,000 clones, 92% seen once. The sample consisted of PBMCs or T cells enriched from blood (not recorded which). Every receptor here comes from a woman aged 30 to 39 who had recovered from COVID-19.

This clone came up once. The chain combines TRBV25-1 with TRBJ2-5; 13 nucleotides align to TRBD2. CDR3 length equals 16 residues. CDR1 and CDR2 from the germline V gene are MGHDK and SYGVNS. With V trimmed by 8 bases and J by 4 bases, 10 bases remained unmatched. CDR3 loop: CASQLAGGPLGETQYF. CDR3 in DNA: TGTGCCAGCCAACTAGCGGGAGGGCCTTTGGGAGAGACCCAGTACTTC.

The V call is TRBV5-4, the J call TRBJ2-7; 10 bases are shared with TRBD2. The J segment lost 6 bases and the V segment lost 4 bases, leaving 13 bases of the junction unmatched. The CDR3 runs 16 residues. Looked up from germline, CDR1 is SGHNT and CDR2 is YYREEE (reference sequence). The DNA for the CDR3 is TGTGCCAGCAGCAACTCTTTAGCGGGGGGCCCGCTCGAGCAGTACTTC. Protein product: CASSNSLAGGPLEQYF.

This clone has more than one count but fewer than ten. The genes are TRBV13 and TRBJ1-5, with D tentatively TRBD1 (6 bases). V shed 1 base and J shed 3 bases, with 10 bases lying between them. Per germline, CDR1 PRHDT and CDR2 FYEKMQ (reference sequence). The CDR3 covers 15 residues. CDR3 residues: CASSLATGTNQPQHF. CDR3 sequence (DNA): TGTGCCAGCAGCTTAGCGACAGGTACCAATCAGCCCCAGCATTTT.

This chain joins TRBV19 and TRBJ1-5; 11 bases fit TRBD1. Germline trimming cut 6 bases from V and 6 bases from J; bases unmatched to any gene: 7. This CDR3 is 15 amino acids long. Looked up from germline, CDR1 is LNHDA and CDR2 is SQIVND (reference sequence). For the CDR3, the DNA is TGTGCCAGTAGAAGGACAGGGGGCGCGGGTCAGCCCCAGCATTTT. The encoded protein is CASRRTGGAGQPQHF.

The chain has TRBV7-2 and TRBJ1-2, with no clear D. The CDR3 has 13 residues. V shed 6 bases and J shed 8 bases, with 16 bases lying between them. Per germline, CDR1 SGHTA and CDR2 FQGNSA. CDR3 loop: CASSNTSTKGYTF. The CDR3 region has the DNA TGTGCCAGCAGTAATACGTCGACAAAGGGCTACACCTTC. Complete variable domain (other parts from reference TRBV7-2 and TRBJ1-2): GAGVSQSPSNKVTEKGKDVELRCDPISGHTALYWYRQSLGQGLEFLIYFQGNSAPDKSGLPSDRFSAERTGGSVSTLTIQRTQQEDSAVYLCASSNTSTKGYTFGSGTRLTVV.

This chain connects TRBV10-2 to TRBJ2-2; D is unclear. Germline V gene data show CDR1 as WSHSY and CDR2 as SAAADI. The CDR3 spans 16 residues. Trimming removed 0 bases at V and 3 bases at J, with 11 bases between. CDR3 coding DNA: TGCGCCAGCAGTGAGTCCTCGGCGGTATACACCGGGGAGCTGTTTTTT. It encodes CASSESSAVYTGELFF.

The chain joins TRBV5-5 to TRBJ2-1; 7 positions match TRBD2. This CDR3 has 13 residues. CDR1 is SGHKS, CDR2 YYEKEE, per germline (reference sequence). Unmatched junction bases numbered 5, after V lost 5 bases and J lost 6 bases. The CDR3 protein is CASSPGGSNEQFF. CDR3 DNA sequence: TGTGCCAGCAGTCCCGGGGGGAGCAATGAGCAGTTCTTC.

V is TRBV19 and J is TRBJ1-1, with D possibly being TRBD1 (6 bases). Trimming shortened V by 4 bases and J by 4 bases, and 13 bases separated the two germline ends. CDR3 length: 14 residues. Germline lookup yields CDR1 LNHDA and CDR2 SQIVND (reference sequence). The CDR3 protein is CASSSRGKITEAFF. The CDR3 region has the DNA TGTGCCAGTAGTAGTAGGGGGAAGATCACTGAAGCTTTCTTT.

Here the CDR3 DNA reads TGTGCCAGCAGCTTTCAGGGATCATCAGATACGCAGTATTTT. It specifies CASSFQGSSDTQYF. The chain joins TRBV5-4 to TRBJ2-3; tentative D call: TRBD1 (5 bases). Germline loops: CDR1 SGHNT, CDR2 YYREEE (reference sequence). This CDR3 is built from 14 residues. With 2 bases removed from V and 4 bases from J, the gap between germline ends came to 11 bases.

The chain carries TRBV10-3 and TRBJ2-7, with 9 bases fitting TRBD2. Trimming cost V 2 bases and J 6 bases; bases outside gene matches: 14. CDR3 length equals 17 residues. CDR1 is ENHRY, CDR2 SYGVKD, per germline. CDR3 amino acids: CAISETGLFSGSREQYF. The CDR3 DNA sequence: TGTGCCATCAGTGAGACAGGGCTTTTTAGCGGGAGTCGCGAGCAGTACTTC.

The rearrangement joins TRBV9 to TRBJ1-2, with D uncertain. V lost 0 bases to trimming and J lost 0 bases, with 9 bases between them. The CDR3 extends over 15 amino acids. Germline CDR1 and CDR2: SGDLS and YYNGEE. CDR3 residues: CASSVVKLPNYGYTF. DNA for the CDR3: TGTGCCAGCAGCGTAGTCAAGCTTCCTAACTATGGCTACACCTTC.

The CDR3 spells CASSPGQLKYTF. CDR3 in DNA: TGTGCCAGCAGCCCAGGACAGCTAAAATACACCTTC. The V and J genes are TRBV7-2 and TRBJ1-2; tentative D call: TRBD1 (6 bases). This CDR3 has 12 amino acids. With 5 bases removed from V and 11 bases from J, the gap between germline ends came to 15 bases. From germline, CDR1 is SGHTA and CDR2 FQGNSA.

This clone was seen a handful of times. This chain connects TRBV29-1 to TRBJ1-1, with D unresolved. Germline CDR1 and CDR2: SQVTM and ANQGSEA. Trimming removed 4 bases at V and 5 bases at J, with 14 bases between. This CDR3 is 13 amino acids long. CDR3 protein: CSVGSAAGTEAFF. In nucleotides, the CDR3 is TGCAGCGTTGGCAGCGCCGCTGGAACTGAAGCTTTCTTT.

The chain links TRBV4-2 to TRBJ2-5, with 7 bases aligning to TRBD2. The CDR3 is 16 residues long. Germline CDR1 is LGHNA and CDR2 is YNFKEQ. Unmatched junction bases numbered 8, after V lost 1 base and J lost 3 bases. CDR3 coding DNA: TGTGCCAGCAGCCAAGGTAGCGGGCAAGCTGAAGAGACCCAGTACTTC. This translates into CASSQGSGQAEETQYF.

V usage is TRBV4-2 and J usage is TRBJ2-1, with D perhaps matching TRBD2 (5 bases). Per germline, CDR1 LGHNA and CDR2 YNFKEQ. Trimming shortened V by 1 base and J by 7 bases, and 14 bases separated the two germline ends. The CDR3 is made up of 15 amino acids. The CDR3 reads CASSQVPGLGNEQFF. CDR3 DNA: TGTGCCAGCAGCCAAGTTCCGGGGTTAGGAAATGAGCAGTTCTTC.

This clone was observed once. At the DNA level, this CDR3 is encoded by other sequences in the same sample as well. The rearrangement joins TRBV4-3 to TRBJ2-1; D remains unclear. Germline-derived CDR1 and CDR2 are LGHNA and YSLEER. Between the trimmed V and J ends, which lost 0 bases and 10 bases, there was a span of 10 bases. This CDR3 spans 13 amino acids. CDR3: CASSQDRSYEQFF. The CDR3 DNA reads TGCGCCAGCAGCCAAGATCGGTCATACGAGCAGTTCTTC.

The V and J genes are TRBV29-1 and TRBJ1-1; a possible D gene is TRBD1 (6 bases). Germline CDR1 and CDR2: SQVTM and ANQGSEA. This CDR3 contains 12 residues. V was cut by 7 bases and J by 1 base, with 10 bases left in between. The CDR3 region is CSGGQPNTEAFF. The DNA of the CDR3 is TGCAGCGGTGGACAGCCGAACACTGAAGCTTTCTTT. Full variable domain (outside the CDR3, taken from reference TRBV29-1 and TRBJ1-1): SAVISQKPSRDICQRGTSLTIQCQVDSQVTMMFWYRQQPGQSLTLIATANQGSEATYESGFVIDKFPISRPNLTFSTLTVSNMSPEDSSIYLCSGGQPNTEAFFGQGTRLTVV.

The chain joins TRBV9 to TRBJ1-6; D call uncertain. The V gene lost 2 bases and the J gene lost 8 bases, with 8 bases spanning the gap. CDR3 length: 13 residues. Germline CDR1 reads SGDLS; CDR2 reads YYNGEE. The CDR3 bases are TGTGCCAGCAGCGTTATGAGTTATTCACCCCTCCACTTT. Amino acids: CASSVMSYSPLHF.

The chain employs TRBV19 and TRBJ2-3; D may be TRBD2 (6 bases). Deletions cut 8 bases from V and 1 base from J, with 10 bases between. CDR3 length equals 13 residues. CDR1 and CDR2 from the germline V gene are LNHDA and SQIVND (reference sequence). Here the CDR3 reads CASRERGTDTQYF. CDR3 sequence (DNA): TGTGCCAGTCGGGAGAGGGGCACAGATACGCAGTATTTT.

V usage is TRBV19 and J usage is TRBJ1-1; D perhaps matches TRBD1 (6 bases). Germline V CDR1 and CDR2: LNHDA, SQIVND (reference sequence). V shed 4 bases and J shed 1 base, with 13 bases lying between them. The CDR3 spans 15 residues. CDR3 in amino acids: CASSTRGTSNTEAFF. Written as DNA, the CDR3 is TGTGCCAGTAGTACCAGGGGAACATCGAACACTGAAGCTTTCTTT.

The chain joins TRBV19 to TRBJ2-1; D not resolved. V lost 9 bases and J 7 bases, leaving 10 bases between the germline ends. This CDR3 is 11 amino acids long. Germline lookup yields CDR1 LNHDA and CDR2 SQIVND (reference sequence). Here the CDR3 DNA reads TGTGCCAGCCTAGTCGGGAATGAGCAGTTCTTC. Its protein product is CASLVGNEQFF.

CDR3: CASSFGSGRTEAFF. As DNA, the CDR3 is TGCGCCAGCAGCTTTGGGAGTGGGAGAACTGAAGCTTTCTTT. The chain carries TRBV5-1 and TRBJ1-1; D uncertain. The CDR3 covers 14 residues. Per the germline V gene, CDR1 is SGHRS and CDR2 is YFSETQ. Trimming stripped 2 bases from V and 5 bases from J, with 13 bases between.

This clone was seen a single time. The gene calls are TRBV7-6 and TRBJ2-2; D ambiguous. Germline loops: CDR1 SGHVS, CDR2 FNYEAQ. V was trimmed by 3 bases and J by 6 bases, leaving 5 bases between them. This CDR3 comprises 12 residues. CDR3 loop: CASSFISGELFF. CDR3 bases: TGTGCCAGCAGCTTTATTTCCGGGGAGCTGTTTTTT. The whole variable domain, remainder taken from reference TRBV7-6 and TRBJ2-2, is GAGVSQSPRYKVTKRGQDVALRCDPISGHVSLYWYRQALGQGPEFLTYFNYEAQQDKSGLPNDRFSAERPEGSISTLTIQRTEQRDSAMYRCASSFISGELFFGEGSRLTVL.

This chain connects TRBV7-2 to TRBJ2-7; D is possibly TRBD2 (5 bases). Trimming removed 4 bases from V and 4 bases from J, with 14 bases in between. CDR1 and CDR2 from the germline V gene are SGHTA and FQGNSA. The CDR3 covers 14 residues. The DNA of the CDR3 is TGTGCCAGCAGCTACCCATTCGGAGGTTACGAGCAGTACTTC. The encoded protein is CASSYPFGGYEQYF.